This TCR beta chain originates from a study of T cell repertoires in cytomegalovirus infection. Study as a whole: Alongside well-studied HLA-B-restricted CMV epitopes, recently identified HLA-C-restricted CMV epitopes were also used. Public TCR beta signatures were indicative of both CMV infection and a matching HLA type.

V gave up 2 bases and J gave up 6 bases, with 8 bases separating them. Looked up from germline, CDR1 is LGHDT and CDR2 is YNNKEL (reference sequence). The CDR3 extends over 12 amino acids. TCRdb processed the reads anew with MiXCR; each CDR3 protein has one entry. The data contain about 130,000 distinct CDR3 sequences, more than 25% of them seen just once; the ten biggest clones take up around 54%. Whole-study results and caveats: Based on cumulative public TCR beta family frequency, carriers of CMV plus the relevant HLA were identified. Clonotypes of TCR beta that were HLA-C-restricted and CMV-specific dominated the ex vivo response.

This clonotype was seen ten or more times. Its target is not known. The chain links TRBV3-1 to TRBJ2-7; the D is unclear. This TCR was recovered from a human donor in good health (CMV status not recorded). Some clones in this sample may be carry-over from other donors' samples. This material consisted of CD8+ T cells from cultured PBMCs, taken from culture after CMV antigen stimulation. DNA for the CDR3: TGTGCCAGCAGCCAATCGATAACCGAGCAGTACTTC. Translating it yields CASSQSITEQYF.